This T cell receptor (beta chain) was recovered during a study of T cells in Graves' hyperthyroidism and ophthalmopathy (dated by TCRdb to between 2018 and 2021). General notes on the study: Peripheral blood samples were taken at the time of initial diagnosis, prior to any treatment. The 100 discovery patients were divided at random into training and test sets in a 7:3 ratio. In roughly six Graves' hyperthyroidism patients, the study also compared T-cell repertoires from thyroid tissue with T-cell repertoires from blood. TCR V-J signatures able to tell the groups apart were searched for in a discovery cohort of 100 patients, of whom about 40 had Graves' ophthalmopathy and around 58 had stable Graves' hyperthyroidism. Prospective prediction of ophthalmopathy was tested in an independent validation cohort of approximately 19 hyperthyroidism patients and some 17 patients who later progressed to ophthalmopathy. According to the paper, TCR Vbeta CDR3 sequencing was carried out on 135 peripheral blood samples, which came from fewer than 50 ophthalmopathy, 80 or so hyperthyroidism and about 17 progressor patients. After blood sampling, hyperthyroidism patients were treated with methimazole at a starting dose of 30 mg daily, and ophthalmopathy patients were treated with high-dose intravenous methylprednisolone.

In its sample, this clonotype was seen a few times. No antigen is known for it. Base qualities are not at hand, and no much larger clone is one base apart. What the research found in general, with its limitations: Blood samples also contained most of the expanded thyroid clonotypes (frequency above 0.001), which suggests that blood repertoires may reflect thyroid immune responses. Sample size was not statistically predetermined, and blinding of investigators to group allocation was not performed. A 13 V-J signature model separated ophthalmopathy from stable hyperthyroidism, with around 91% sensitivity and roughly 81% specificity in cross-validation and 80%/75% in testing. In validation, the model predicted progression to ophthalmopathy with 55% to 71% sensitivity and about 72% specificity, a median of 6.5 months before onset.

Hyperthyroidism patients were newly diagnosed, had a disease duration of under 2 months, and were aged 18 to 65 years. The study excluded patients with uncontrolled infections, other autoimmune diseases, pregnancy or lactation. Diagnoses were based on clinical symptoms, serum thyroxine and TRAb, thyroid ultrasound and orbital computed tomography. For progressor patients, blood was drawn at the first diagnosis of hyperthyroidism, before any ophthalmopathy symptoms had appeared. PBMCs were isolated from roughly 10 ml of fresh peripheral blood by Ficoll-Paque density gradient centrifugation. Progressor patients were first diagnosed with Graves' hyperthyroidism and then developed ophthalmopathy during follow-up. Total RNA was extracted with Trizol reagent, and quality was checked on an Agilent 2100 Bioanalyzer. The TCR beta CDR3 regions were amplified from RNA transcripts. The TCR CDR3 was subjected to a first round of RT-PCR using the HTBI primer set and the Qiagen OneStep RT-PCR kit. A second multiplex PCR round built the libraries, followed by size selection and purification. Sequencing of the libraries was done on an Illumina HiSeq2000 using paired-end 100 bp reads. Per the original workflow: SOAPnuke was used to process the raw data, removing reads that contained adapters or uncalled bases, had a mean Phred below 15, or lacked an exact match to the constant primer or identifier. High-quality paired reads were merged using COPE v1.2.5, and each unique nucleotide sequence was defined as a clonotype. Clonotypes were aligned to IMGT TRBV, TRBD and TRBJ reference segments using MiTCR v1.1. The analysis was restricted to V-J combinations with a frequency above 0.0001, which together covered just over 98% of the repertoires. The TCS score was defined as F50 (clonal expansion) divided by E x V (chaos), with BLOSUM62-based TCRdist calculated between CDR3 peptides within each V-J. Welch's t-statistics and random forest reduced roughly 530 V-J features to about 12, which were used in a naive Bayes classifier (R e1071). TCRdb passed the public sequencing reads through fastp at Q25 and MiXCR, retaining productive beta sequences. Rows merge per CDR3 protein into single entries with the most common DNA and genes. These V and J calls derive from TCRdb rather than the authors' analysis. This sample holds under 750,000 distinct CDR3 sequences; 15% to 20% were observed only once. In total, the top ten clones hold roughly a sixth of the sample.

The sequence was obtained from a woman aged 50 to 60 with Graves' hyperthyroidism that later progressed to Graves' ophthalmopathy. Sample: blood.

The DNA sequence follows: TGTGCCAGCAGTGAAAGTGTTGGCAGGGGTGGTTCACCCCTCCACTTT. Its coded protein is CASSESVGRGGSPLHF. The chain uses TRBV6-1 and TRBJ1-6, with a tentative D gene TRBD1 over 6 matching bases. CDR1 and CDR2 were assigned from the germline V gene as MNHNS and SASEGT. The junction carries 17 bases between V and J, which are trimmed by 2 bases and 9 bases respectively. Reading from cysteine to phenylalanine, the CDR3 counts 16 amino acids. Solely the CDR3 DNA is kept, with 48 bases framed from the first base.